The subject of this entry is one T cell receptor beta chain. Its antigen is currently unknown. Germline-derived CDR1 and CDR2 are MGHRA and YSYEKL. Unmatched junction bases numbered 9, after V lost 4 bases and J lost 7 bases. CDR3 size: 16 residues. This entry belongs to a study of CD4 T cells in relation to SARS-CoV-2 and coronaviruses. The assay was immunoSEQ multiplex PCR, and TCRdb's table has in-frame clones only and misses some. The table records just over 35,000 clones, around 83% of them present only once. Sequencing used naive CD4+ T cells from PBMCs, cultured in vitro. Subset in this sample: naive CD4+ T cells isolated by negative enrichment. The source of this sequence is an adult with COVID-19. This chain joins TRBV4-1 and TRBJ2-1; 11 bases align to TRBD2. CDR3 sequence: CASSRQLAGAPNEQFF. The CDR3 DNA follows: TGCGCCAGCAGCCGCCAACTAGCGGGAGCCCCGAATGAGCAGTTCTTC.